This T cell receptor beta chain came from a study of T cell clonality in common variable immunodeficiency. Overall study findings and caveats: CVID subjects shared fewer TCRbeta clones than healthy controls did. In common variable immunodeficiency, TCR beta chains reportedly carried fewer deletions and N-nucleotide insertions.

Here immunoSEQ multiplex PCR was the method, and the copy in TCRdb shows in-frame clones only, minus some. This sample comprises around 13,000 clones, none seen once only. With respect to this clone: The antigen is unknown.

The TCR originated in a human donor with common variable immunodeficiency. The sample was peripheral blood mononuclear cells.

This chain's CDR3 is CSVGIQGGEQYF. The CDR3 bases that were read are TGCAGCGTTGGTATCCAGGGCGGCGAG. The gene calls are TRBV29-1 and TRBJ2-7, with a weak D call TRBD1 (5 bases). The read is 3 residues too short to cover the CDR3 end, so that end is filled in from the germline J gene. V was trimmed by 4 bases and J by 6 bases, leaving 13 bases between them. Germline CDR1 and CDR2: SQVTM and ANQGSEA. CDR3 length: 12 amino acids.